The 9 T cell receptor beta chains given below trace back to one sample, sequenced in a study of T cell responses to AZD1222 COVID-19 vaccine. Here immunoSEQ multiplex PCR was the method, and the copy in TCRdb shows in-frame clones only, minus some. The sample gives 150,000 to 200,000 clones, approximately 92% of which show up once; roughly a tenth is in the top ten. Sequenced here: peripheral blood, sampled on day 0 of AZD1222 vaccination. These receptors all come from an adult in good health.

The genes are TRBV28 and TRBJ1-2; a possible D gene is TRBD1 (5 bases). This CDR3 comprises 15 residues. V was trimmed by 6 bases and J by 4 bases, leaving 18 bases between them. Per germline, CDR1 MDHEN and CDR2 SYDVKM. This CDR3 reads CASSLGTGVLYGYTF. In DNA form, the CDR3 reads TGTGCCAGCAGCCTTGGGACGGGAGTTCTCTATGGCTACACCTTC.

The chain combines TRBV7-3 with TRBJ2-3, with 7 bases identical to TRBD2. Germline V gene data show CDR1 as SGHTA and CDR2 as FQGTGA. CDR3 length: 16 amino acids. The J segment lost 1 base and the V segment lost 5 bases, leaving 9 bases of the junction unmatched. The CDR3: CASSLSGDGGTDTQYF. The CDR3 DNA sequence: TGTGCCAGCAGCCTAAGCGGGGACGGGGGCACAGATACGCAGTATTTT.

The V call is TRBV21-1, the J call TRBJ2-4. TRBV21-1 is an annotated pseudogene. This CDR3 comprises 15 residues. The CDR3 region has the DNA TGTGCCAGCAGCAGGTCTTCTGTAGCCAAAAACATTCAGTACTTC. Translating gives CASSRSSVAKNIQYF.

V gene TRBV2 combines with J gene TRBJ1-6; D gene uncertain. Trimming stripped 1 base from V and 0 bases from J, with 10 bases between. The CDR3 has 17 residues. Germline CDR1 reads SNHLY; CDR2 reads FYNNEI. The CDR3 loop is CASSEVAASSYNSPLHF. The CDR3 DNA sequence: TGTGCCAGCAGTGAAGTGGCTGCTAGCTCCTATAATTCACCCCTCCACTTT.

The V call is TRBV11-3, the J call TRBJ2-1; 9 positions match TRBD2. The CDR3 extends over 15 amino acids. Germline V lookup: CDR1 SGHNT, CDR2 YENEEA. The V gene end was trimmed by 5 bases and the J gene end by 7 bases; junction bases not matched to a gene: 9. DNA for the CDR3: TGTGCCAGCAGCCGCCGAATAGCGGGGGAAAATGAGCAGTTCTTC. Translated: CASSRRIAGENEQFF.

This rearrangement joins TRBV21-1 to TRBJ1-5. TRBV21-1 is flagged as a pseudogene. The CDR3 spans 15 residues. The CDR3 DNA follows: TGTGCCAGCAGCAAAGGGGGGGAAAGTGGCCAGCCCCAGCATTTT. This gives the protein CASSKGGESGQPQHF.

DNA of the CDR3: TGTGCCAGTAGTACCCGGACAGGGGTGGCTCTGGATGGCTACACCTTC. Its protein is CASSTRTGVALDGYTF. The chain employs TRBV19 and TRBJ1-2; TRBD1 agrees at 9 bases. This CDR3 has 16 amino acids. Trimming cost V 4 bases and J 6 bases; bases outside gene matches: 12. Germline loops: CDR1 LNHDA, CDR2 SQIVND (reference sequence). Drawing the rest from reference TRBV19 and TRBJ1-2, the complete variable domain is DGGITQSPKYLFRKEGQNVTLSCEQNLNHDAMYWYRQDPGQGLRLIYYSQIVNDFQKGDIAEGYSVSREKKESFPLTVTSAQKNPTAFYLCASSTRTGVALDGYTFGSGTRLTVV.

This clone has just one count. The rearrangement links TRBV6-5 to TRBJ2-1, with TRBD2 as a possible D gene (5 bases). CDR1 and CDR2 from the germline V gene are MNHEY and SVGAGI. The germline V and J ends were trimmed by 6 bases and 2 bases, with 14 bases remaining between them. This CDR3 contains 15 residues. The CDR3 sequence: CASRGLAGTYNEQFF. The CDR3 region has the DNA TGTGCCAGCAGGGGTTTGGCGGGTACCTACAATGAGCAGTTCTTC.

The chain is built from TRBV27 and TRBJ1-6; D ambiguous. Germline CDR1 and CDR2: MNHEY and SMNVEV (reference sequence). Trimming took 3 bases from V and 4 from J, leaving 7 bases between them. The CDR3 covers 14 residues. As DNA, the CDR3 is TGTGCCAGCAGTTTTATCCAGTATAATTCACCCCTCCACTTT. Protein product: CASSFIQYNSPLHF.